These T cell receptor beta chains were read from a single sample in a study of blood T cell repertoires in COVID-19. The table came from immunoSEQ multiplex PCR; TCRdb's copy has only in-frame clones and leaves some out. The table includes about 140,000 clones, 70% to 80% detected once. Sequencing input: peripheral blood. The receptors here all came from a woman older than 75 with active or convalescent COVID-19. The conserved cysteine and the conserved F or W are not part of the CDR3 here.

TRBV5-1 ASSTSGGSTDTQY
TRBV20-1 SALGGKTQY
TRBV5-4 ASSGTPNQPQH
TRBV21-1 AGKRQDGQPQH
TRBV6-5 ASSRQIVMNTEAF
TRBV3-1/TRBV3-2 ASSHGDFTDTQY
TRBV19 ASSTSKGRRNYGYT
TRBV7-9 ASSPTNGGEGYT
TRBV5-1 ASSLMQGAQYAEAF
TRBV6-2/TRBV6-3 ASSFPGQGRPQH
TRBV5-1 ASSSGQGDSPLH
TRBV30 AWTSGGVLYNEQF
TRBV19 ASDDRVEAF
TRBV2 ASSRDSNYGYT
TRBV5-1 ASSSWKQGGDGEQY
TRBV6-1 ASSDQRHSPLH
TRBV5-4 ASSLSPIWPNTEAF
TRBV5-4 ASSSQGALGYT
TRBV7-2 ASSSASAPRVGTDTQY
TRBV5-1 ASSSTPKGGTEAF
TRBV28 ASSNLRRRVSVDTQY
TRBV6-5 ASQGLYGYT
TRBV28 ASNLYRVRPEAF
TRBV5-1 ASSLVQGAKETQY
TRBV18 ASSPYPGWETQY
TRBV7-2 ASSWGLNNQPQH
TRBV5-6 ASSFFQGNTEAF
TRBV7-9 ASSPAGSYNEQF
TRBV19 ASSQGVGNTEAF
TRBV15 ATSRDWGSENEKLF
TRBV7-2 ASSPGLTQETQY
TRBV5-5 ASSLQANTEAF
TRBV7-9 ASSFGFVAEAF
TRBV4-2 ASSQDWGQSEQF
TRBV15 ATSRDRGDEKLF
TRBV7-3 ASSPLREAF
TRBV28 ASSFRFRGADRRETQY
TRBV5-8 ASSLARTETNEKLF
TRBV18 ASSPLAGASDEQF
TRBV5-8 ASSPRTGGVDEKLF
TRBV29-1 SVDRGGTYEQY
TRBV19 ASRLAARQETQY
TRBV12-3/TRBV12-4 ASSHGVYNEQF
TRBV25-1 ASSESGTGINEKLF
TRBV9 ASSVGDTRISGNTIY
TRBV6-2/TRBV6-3 ASSLLLEARYEQY
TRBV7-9 ASSRGGQTPRRNSPLH
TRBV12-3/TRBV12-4 ASSQGEYGYT
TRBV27 ASSTSDRGRTEAF
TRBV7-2 ASSFGPSLNYGYT
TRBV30 ATEPGQGAGNEKLF
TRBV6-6 ASSSKGQFNSPLH
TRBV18 ASSFTGGFNYEQY
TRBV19 ASSISVLAGGQETQY
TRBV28 ASTTGTTSYEQY
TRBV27 ASLKAGGPADTQY
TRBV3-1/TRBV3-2 ASSPGGATNEKLF